Here is one T cell receptor beta chain with its context. No antigen is known for it. Documented time point: week 23, last vaccination. Every single dose of the vaccine, 300 ug of mutant IDH1 20-mer peptide, came with topical imiquimod. The entry originates in a study of a mutant IDH1 vaccine in newly diagnosed glioma. Assay used: immunoSEQ multiplex PCR; TCRdb lists only in-frame clones, some missing. This sample has tens of thousands of clones, with 75% to 90% found just once. V trimming: 6 bases; J trimming: 5 bases; junction bases outside the gene matches: 5. The CDR3 runs 12 residues. From germline, CDR1 is SQVTM and CDR2 ANQGSEA.

The chain is built from TRBV29-1 and TRBJ2-5; 8 bases line up with TRBD1. This TCR derives from a woman aged 50 to 65 with glioma. Sample: PBMCs, taken from a glioma patient whose treatment included an IDH1 peptide vaccine. CDR3 region: CSVQGARETQYF. The CDR3 bases are TGCAGCGTCCAGGGGGCTAGGGAGACCCAGTACTTC.